This entry is about one T cell receptor (beta chain). This sample is drawn from a study of blood T cell repertoires in COVID-19. Looking at the study overall: The United States, Italy and Spain supplied acute and convalescent COVID-19 samples. PBMCs, B-cell-depleted T cells, or T cells provided the cDNA or gDNA that made up the material.

Original processing methods: The authors estimated nucleated cell counts from reference gene primer amplification. Here immunoSEQ multiplex PCR was the method, and the copy in TCRdb shows in-frame clones only, minus some. V, J and clone size were drawn from that table, and D and trimming were deduced from the DNA. The repertoire holds some 78,000 clones, about 90% seen once, with 4.3% in the top ten. J gave up 6 bases and V 6 bases, and 11 bases lay outside the gene matches. Germline V gene lookup returns CDR1 WSHSY and CDR2 SAAADI. The CDR3 has 14 residues. V usage is TRBV10-2 and J usage is TRBJ2-7; 7 bases match TRBD1. The source of this sequence is a woman at least 80 years old with active or convalescent COVID-19. The sample taken for sequencing was peripheral blood. CDR3 protein: CASSGTASDGEQYF. The CDR3 coding sequence is TGCGCCAGCAGCGGGACAGCCTCCGATGGCGAGCAGTACTTC.